These 28 T cell receptor beta chains originate from one sample sequenced in a study of neurological immune-mediated disorders. TCRdb fed the 5' RACE reads into MiXCR, producing one record per CDR3 protein. The sample consists of approximately 100,000 distinct CDR3 sequences, 3.5% to 4% of them appearing once. Sequences were obtained from PBMCs. The receptors originated from a woman aged 18-35 years with multiple sclerosis.

This clonotype appeared a few times. The chain recombines TRBV6-1 with TRBJ2-2; 10 bases align to TRBD2. The V segment lost 4 bases and the J segment 6 bases; nucleotides outside the gene matches: 5. The CDR3 has 15 amino acids. Looked up from germline, CDR1 is MNHNS and CDR2 is SASEGT. The DNA for the CDR3 is TGTGCCAGCAGTGGGCTAGCGGGAGATCCCGGGGAGCTGTTTTTT. This encodes CASSGLAGDPGELFF.

Many counts were recorded for this clonotype. The J gene is TRBJ2-7, the V gene TRBV14, with a tentative D call TRBD1 (6 bases). Germline loops: CDR1 SGHDN, CDR2 FVKESK. V shed 4 bases and J shed 2 bases, with 9 bases lying between them. The CDR3 is made up of 13 amino acids. The CDR3 nucleotides are TGTGCCAGCAGCCGAGGGACACCCTACGAGCAGTACTTC. Its protein is CASSRGTPYEQYF.

The table lists this clonotype with many counts. The V gene is TRBV6-1, the J gene TRBJ2-7; the D gene is possibly TRBD1 (6 bases). The CDR3 totals 16 residues. CDR1 is MNHNS and CDR2 is SASEGT in the germline V gene. With 3 bases removed from V and 2 bases from J, the gap between germline ends came to 17 bases. In DNA form, the CDR3 reads TGTGCCAGCAGTGACCAAGTGGGTGAGGGGGCCTACGAGCAGTACTTC. Residues: CASSDQVGEGAYEQYF.

This clonotype has a count of ten or more. The V and J genes are TRBV6-5 and TRBJ1-1; D gene uncertain. The germline V gene has CDR1 MNHEY and CDR2 SVGAGI. The CDR3 runs 13 residues. The V end lost 0 bases, the J end lost 11 bases, and 13 bases lay between the germline ends. The CDR3 is CASSYSYRGSAFF. CDR3 in DNA: TGTGCCAGCAGTTACTCGTATCGGGGATCGGCTTTCTTT.

This clonotype was detected ten times or more. CDR3 sequence: CASSLGGQGAKTQYF. CDR3 coding DNA: TGCGCCAGCAGCTTGGGGGGACAGGGGGCGAAGACCCAGTACTTC. This chain uses TRBV5-1 with TRBJ2-5; 12 bases match TRBD1. V trimming: 0 bases; J trimming: 6 bases; junction bases outside the gene matches: 3. Germline CDR1 reads SGHRS; CDR2 reads YFSETQ. The CDR3 loop spans 15 amino acids.

As for this clonotype: Because it lacks the conserved phenylalanine or tryptophan at the end, this CDR3 is likely a read error. This chain links TRBV6-6 with TRBJ2-7; D gene ambiguous. Germline V gene lookup returns CDR1 MNHNY and CDR2 SVGAGI (reference sequence). CDR3 length equals 13 residues. V was trimmed by 1 base and J by 3 bases, leaving 7 bases between them. CDR3 sequence: CASSYLYNYEQYY. The CDR3 DNA is TGTGCCAGCAGTTACTTGTATAACTACGAGCAGTACTAC.

At least ten counts were recorded for this clonotype. A much larger clone differs from this one at a single base, so this may be a read error. The gene calls are TRBV6-6 and TRBJ2-7; D possibly corresponds to TRBD1 (6 bases). Germline lookup yields CDR1 MNHNY and CDR2 SVGAGI (reference sequence). There are 16 residues in the CDR3. The ends were cut back, 2 bases at V and 2 bases at J, with 16 bases in the middle. CDR3 amino acids: CASSYVQGKSTYEQYF. CDR3 DNA sequence: TGTGCCAGCAGTTACGTACAGGGCAAATCCACCTACGAGCAGTACTTC.

This clonotype was seen at least ten times. The chain has TRBV5-1 and TRBJ2-7, with unresolved D. CDR3 size: 15 residues. Trimming left V 3 bases short and J 3 bases short, with 16 bases between. CDR1 SGHRS and CDR2 YFSETQ come from the germline V gene. CDR3: CASSSVGNPYYEQYF. CDR3 coding DNA: TGCGCCAGCAGCTCGGTCGGTAACCCCTACTACGAGCAGTACTTC.

At least ten counts were recorded for this clonotype. The chain links TRBV6-6 to TRBJ2-7, with TRBD2 matching over 8 bases. Germline V gives CDR1 MNHNY, CDR2 SVGAGI (reference sequence). This CDR3 contains 15 residues. Trimming cost V 8 bases and J 0 bases; bases outside gene matches: 9. The CDR3 DNA follows: TGTGCCAGCTTTGGCGGGAGGAGCTCCTCCTACGAGCAGTACTTC. Its translation is CASFGGRSSSYEQYF.

The table lists this clonotype with many counts. This sequence joins TRBV11-2 and TRBJ2-3, with 11 bases matching TRBD2. CDR1 SGHAT and CDR2 FQNNGV come from the germline V gene. The CDR3 extends over 16 amino acids. The junction had 13 bases not matched to a gene; V was cut back by 5 bases and J by 9 bases. The chain's CDR3 is CASSQISGRARRTQYF. The CDR3, as DNA: TGTGCCAGCAGCCAAATTAGCGGGAGGGCCAGGAGGACGCAGTATTTT.

This clonotype was seen many times. J is TRBJ2-7 and V is TRBV15, with 15 positions matching TRBD2. The CDR3 totals 15 residues. CDR1 LNHNV and CDR2 YYDKDF come from the germline V gene (reference sequence). Trimming took 5 bases from V and 7 from J; bases not matched to a gene: 6. In DNA form, the CDR3 reads TGTGCCACCAGCCCGGCCGGACTAGCGGGAGGGGAGCAGTACTTC. It yields the protein CATSPAGLAGGEQYF.

This clonotype appeared many times. The chain employs TRBV29-1 and TRBJ2-5; D is possibly TRBD2 (5 bases). The CDR3 runs 15 residues. In germline, CDR1 is SQVTM, CDR2 ANQGSEA. Trimming left V 2 bases short and J 2 bases short, with 15 bases between. The CDR3 region is CSVESWDGEQETQYF. In nucleotides, the CDR3 is TGCAGCGTTGAATCCTGGGATGGGGAGCAAGAGACCCAGTACTTC.

The rearrangement links TRBV10-3 to TRBJ2-5; the match to TRBD1 covers 8 bases. The CDR3 is 15 residues long. With V trimmed by 6 bases and J by 1 base, 7 bases remained unmatched. Germline lookup yields CDR1 ENHRY and CDR2 SYGVKD. The CDR3 loop is CAIRGTGQGQETQYF. CDR3 in DNA: TGTGCCATCAGGGGGACCGGACAGGGCCAAGAGACCCAGTACTTC.

This clonotype was seen ten or more times. The genes are TRBV18 and TRBJ2-6; TRBD1 matches at 8 bases. Per the germline V gene, CDR1 is KGHSH and CDR2 is LQKENI. Unmatched junction bases numbered 13, after V lost 11 bases and J lost 4 bases. This CDR3 is 16 amino acids long. The CDR3 region is CASGPPGGDGANVLTF. CDR3 in DNA: TGTGCCTCTGGGCCCCCAGGGGGCGACGGGGCCAACGTCCTGACTTTC. The variable domain in full, completed from reference TRBV18 and TRBJ2-6, reads NAGVMQNPRHLVRRRGQEARLRCSPMKGHSHVYWYRQLPEEGLKFMVYLQKENIIDESGMPKERFSAEFPKEGPSILRIQQVVRGDSAAYFCASGPPGGDGANVLTFGAGSRLTVL.

This clonotype was seen ten or more times. V is TRBV24-1 and J is TRBJ2-5; 7 bases line up with TRBD2. CDR1 is KGHDR, CDR2 SFDVKD, per germline. This CDR3 region has 14 residues. V lost 4 bases and J lost 5; bases outside the gene matches: 6. As DNA, the CDR3 is TGTGCCACCAGTGACCCTCTAGCGGCTGAGACCCAGTACTTC. Its protein is CATSDPLAAETQYF.

This clonotype was recorded at least ten times. V and J are TRBV4-2 and TRBJ1-6; 7 nucleotides align to TRBD1. Germline-derived CDR1 and CDR2 are LGHNA and YNFKEQ. V trimming: 0 bases; J trimming: 0 bases; junction bases outside the gene matches: 2. The CDR3 contains 17 residues. CDR3 DNA: TGTGCCAGCAGCCAAGAGGGGGACAGCTCCTATAATTCACCCCTCCACTTT. It specifies CASSQEGDSSYNSPLHF.

At least ten counts were recorded for this clonotype. The chain couples TRBV29-1 to TRBJ1-2, with D uncertain. In germline, CDR1 is SQVTM, CDR2 ANQGSEA. V gave up 6 bases and J gave up 5 bases, with 25 bases separating them. The CDR3 has 16 amino acids. The chain's CDR3 is CSVAELVGGGGYGYTF. As DNA, the CDR3 is TGCAGCGTCGCCGAACTGGTTGGCGGCGGTGGTTATGGCTACACCTTC.

This clonotype was observed many times. The chain joins TRBV20-1 to TRBJ1-1; 7 nucleotides agree with TRBD1. Per the germline V gene, CDR1 is DFQATT and CDR2 is SNEGSKA (reference sequence). V was clipped by 5 bases and J by 4 bases; unmatched bases: 7. The CDR3 is made up of 13 amino acids. In nucleotides, the CDR3 is TGCAGTGCTTTGACAGGGTCTGTCACTGAAGCTTTCTTT. Translating it yields CSALTGSVTEAFF.

This clonotype was detected only a few times. A junction end diverges from the germline sequence, so it may reflect a read error. This sequence joins TRBV20-1 and TRBJ1-3; TRBD1 is a possible D gene (5 bases). Germline V gene sequence: CDR1 DFQATT, CDR2 SNEGSKA (reference sequence). The length of the CDR3 is 15 residues. The chain's CDR3 is CSASNPGTWGKTIYF. The CDR3 DNA reads as TGCAGTGCTAGTAACCCAGGGACGTGGGGAAAAACCATATATTTT.

This clonotype was recorded at least ten times. The CDR3 DNA reads as TGTGCCAGCAGCTCACATCGTCTCCTAGATCGACGGGTGGGGGAGACCCAGTACTTC. The encoded protein is CASSSHRLLDRRVGETQYF. This chain links TRBV5-6 with TRBJ2-5, with D unclear. Between the trimmed V and J ends, which lost 3 bases and 5 bases, there was a span of 29 bases. From germline, CDR1 is SGHDT and CDR2 YYEEEE. The CDR3 has 19 residues.

This clonotype was recorded many times. The rearrangement joins TRBV12-3 or TRBV12-4 to TRBJ1-1; TRBD1 matches 8 bases. This CDR3 has 14 amino acids. Unmatched junction bases numbered 4, after V lost 6 bases and J lost 1 base. The CDR3 loop is CASRSGQANTEAFF. The CDR3 DNA reads TGTGCCAGCAGGTCGGGACAGGCGAACACTGAAGCTTTCTTT.

This clonotype was counted ten times or more. The CDR3 DNA reads as TGCGCCAGCAGCTTGGCCGGGGGGCTAAGCGCAGATACGCAGTATTTT. Encoded protein: CASSLAGGLSADTQYF. V is TRBV5-1 and J is TRBJ2-3; D may be TRBD2 (7 bases). Germline CDR1 SGHRS, CDR2 YFSETQ. Trimming left V 0 bases short and J 4 bases short, with 15 bases between. The CDR3 extends over 16 amino acids.

This clonotype has ten or more counts. This chain connects TRBV20-1 to TRBJ1-1; D may be TRBD1 (6 bases). Germline CDR1 DFQATT, CDR2 SNEGSKA (reference sequence). The CDR3 loop spans 14 amino acids. Between the trimmed V and J ends, which lost 3 bases and 0 bases, there was a span of 11 bases. Here the CDR3 reads CSASPGHLNTEAFF. CDR3 coding DNA: TGCAGTGCTAGTCCGGGACACTTGAACACTGAAGCTTTCTTT.

This clonotype was counted at least ten times. This chain connects TRBV5-6 to TRBJ1-2, with TRBD1 matching over 7 bases. Germline loops: CDR1 SGHDT, CDR2 YYEEEE. This CDR3 is built from 15 residues. V trimming: 4 bases; J trimming: 7 bases; junction bases outside the gene matches: 13. This CDR3 reads CASSHQNDRVGGYTF. DNA of the CDR3: TGTGCCAGCAGCCATCAAAACGACAGGGTGGGTGGCTACACCTTC. The full variable domain, with the rest looked up from reference TRBV5-6 and TRBJ1-2, is DAGVTQSPTHLIKTRGQQVTLRCSPKSGHDTVSWYQQALGQGPQFIFQYYEEEERQRGNFPDRFSGHQFPNYSSELNVNALLLGDSALYLCASSHQNDRVGGYTFGSGTRLTVV.

This clonotype was counted at least ten times. The chain recombines TRBV28 with TRBJ2-7; no firm D call. The germline V gene encodes CDR1 MDHEN and CDR2 SYDVKM. This CDR3 spans 13 amino acids. V was shortened by 4 bases and J by 6 bases, with 13 bases between the two germline ends. CDR3 sequence reads: CASSWTFASEQYF. CDR3 nucleotides: TGTGCCAGCAGTTGGACCTTCGCCTCCGAGCAGTACTTC.

This clonotype showed up many times. The chain uses TRBV20-1 and TRBJ1-1; TRBD1 might be the D (5 bases). With 6 bases removed from V and 1 base from J, the gap between germline ends came to 18 bases. The CDR3 is 15 residues long. Germline V gene lookup returns CDR1 DFQATT and CDR2 SNEGSKA (reference sequence). CDR3 protein: CSANLLGRPNTEAFF. CDR3 bases: TGCAGTGCAAATCTCTTGGGACGGCCGAACACTGAAGCTTTCTTT.

The sample holds many counts of this clonotype. This chain connects TRBV27 to TRBJ2-7, with D perhaps matching TRBD1 (6 bases). CDR1 MNHEY and CDR2 SMNVEV come from the germline V gene (reference sequence). This CDR3 is 14 amino acids long. Trimming removed 2 bases from V and 4 bases from J, with 12 bases in between. CDR3 in DNA: TGTGCCAGCAGTTTACGGTGGGGGCAGTACGAGCAGTACTTC. This sequence encodes CASSLRWGQYEQYF.

This clonotype has at least ten counts. The J gene is TRBJ1-6, the V gene TRBV20-1; D perhaps matches TRBD1 (5 bases). The CDR3 totals 14 residues. The germline V and J ends were trimmed by 0 bases and 9 bases, with 12 bases remaining between them. Germline V lookup: CDR1 DFQATT, CDR2 SNEGSKA (reference sequence). CDR3 coding DNA: TGCAGTGCTAGAGACCCCGGGACTTCTTCACCCCTCCACTTT. Residues: CSARDPGTSSPLHF.